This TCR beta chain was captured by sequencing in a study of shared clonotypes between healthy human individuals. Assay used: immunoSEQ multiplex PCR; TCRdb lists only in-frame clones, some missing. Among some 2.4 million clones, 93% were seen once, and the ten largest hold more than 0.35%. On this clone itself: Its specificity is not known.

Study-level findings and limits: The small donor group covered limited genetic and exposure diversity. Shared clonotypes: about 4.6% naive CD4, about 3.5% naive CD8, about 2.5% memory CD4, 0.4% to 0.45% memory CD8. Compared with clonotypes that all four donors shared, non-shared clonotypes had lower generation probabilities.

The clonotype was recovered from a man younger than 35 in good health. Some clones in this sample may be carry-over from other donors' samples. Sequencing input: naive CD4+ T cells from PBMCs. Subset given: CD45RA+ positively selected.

CDR3 residues: CASSPGTRTYEQYF. CDR3 sequence (DNA): TGTGCCAGCAGCCCCGGGACTAGGACCTACGAGCAGTACTTC. The rearrangement links TRBV7-8 to TRBJ2-7, with 8 bases lining up with TRBD2. This CDR3 has 14 residues. J gave up 2 bases and V 5 bases, and 5 bases lay outside the gene matches. Germline loops: CDR1 SGHVS, CDR2 FQNEAQ.